The present T cell receptor (beta chain) was sequenced within a study of T-cell memory formation after mild COVID-19. Study-wide context: TCR clusters mostly belonged to single donors.

J gave up 4 bases and V 2 bases, and 26 bases lay outside the gene matches. The CDR3 has 22 amino acids. Germline V gives CDR1 SGHTA, CDR2 FQGTGA. Sample barcodes and UMIs were carried by the TCR alpha and TCR beta cDNA libraries that 5'RACE generated with constant-segment primers. TCRdb redid the calling of the 5' RACE reads with MiXCR, one entry per CDR3 protein. Among about 470,000 distinct CDR3 sequences listed, about 23% were seen once. Sequencing was carried out using PBMCs or a T cell subset sorted from them (not recorded which). The TCR was taken from an adult woman who had mild COVID-19 (a few samples of this study predate the infection). Cell type and time point are not known. V gene TRBV7-3 combines with J gene TRBJ1-1; 9 nucleotides agree with TRBD1. CDR3 DNA sequence: TGTGCCAGCAGCTTATGGATCGGGGACCGGACAGGGGAGAAGAAAGGTTCCACTGAAGCTTTCTTT. Its protein is CASSLWIGDRTGEKKGSTEAFF.